This is a list of T cell receptor beta chains from one sample in a study of T cell responses to AZD1222 COVID-19 vaccine. Assay used: immunoSEQ multiplex PCR; TCRdb lists only in-frame clones, some missing. The table shows about 78,000 clones, with 90% occurring only once. Sequenced material: peripheral blood, taken 28 days after the second AZD1222 dose. These receptors were collected from an adult who received the AZD1222 COVID-19 vaccine. CDR3s include the opening cysteine and the closing phenylalanine or tryptophan. The D gene is left open where the match is weak. The listing skips clone size in some rows; elsewhere it reads once, few, many or a size class.

CDR3aa | CDR3nt | abundance | d_gene | j_gene | v_gene
CASSFQGDNTGELFF | TGTGCCAGCAGCTTTCAAGGGGACAACACCGGGGAGCTGTTTTTT | NA | NA | TRBJ2-2 | TRBV7-3
CASSLSGPNNEQFF | TGTGCCAGCAGCTTATCGGGTCCGAACAATGAGCAGTTCTTC | once | NA | TRBJ2-1 | TRBV7-3
CASSVGGGYTF | TGTGCCAGCTCAGTAGGGGGCGGCTACACCTTC | NA | TRBD1 | TRBJ1-2 | TRBV2
CAWSVPGARNTIYF | TGTGCCTGGAGTGTACCCGGAGCTCGAAACACCATATATTTT | NA | NA | TRBJ1-3 | TRBV30
CASSPPLGRGLREQYF | TGTGCCAGCAGCCCGCCCCTGGGCAGGGGGCTACGGGAGCAGTACTTC | NA | TRBD1 | TRBJ2-7 | TRBV3-1/TRBV3-2
CASSLAGTITDTQYF | TGTGCCAGCAGCCTCGCCGGAACCATCACAGATACGCAGTATTTT | NA | NA | TRBJ2-3 | TRBV7-8
CASSVQGPNYGYTF | TGTGCCAGCAGTGTACAGGGGCCCAACTATGGCTACACCTTC | NA | TRBD1 | TRBJ1-2 | TRBV2
CASRQRQDPDTQYF | TGCGCCAGCCGACAGCGTCAAGACCCGGATACCCAGTACTTC | once | NA | TRBJ2-5 | TRBV5-1
CASSEGTLMDEQYF | TGCGCCAGCAGCGAGGGGACCTTGATGGACGAGCAGTACTTC | NA | NA | TRBJ2-7 | TRBV5-1
CASSAGNYGYTF | TGTGCCAGCAGTGCGGGGAACTATGGCTACACCTTC | NA | NA | TRBJ1-2 | TRBV2
CASSVEAGGAIYEQYF | TGTGCCAGCAGCGTTGAAGCGGGGGGCGCAATCTACGAGCAGTACTTC | NA | TRBD2 | TRBJ2-7 | TRBV7-8
CASSESLGSYEQYF | TGTGCCAGCAGTGAATCTCTAGGGTCCTACGAGCAGTACTTC | NA | NA | TRBJ2-7 | TRBV6-1
CASSIGPDRANTEAFF | TGTGCCAGCAGCATCGGGCCTGACAGGGCAAACACTGAAGCTTTCTTT | NA | TRBD1 | TRBJ1-1 | TRBV11-2
CASSLGGTSGRPTDTQYF | TGTGCCAGCAGCTTAGGGGGAACTAGCGGGAGGCCCACAGATACGCAGTATTTT | NA | TRBD2 | TRBJ2-3 | TRBV7-2
CASSVDTSGNTIYF | TGTGCCAGCAGCGTAGACACCTCTGGAAACACCATATATTTT | NA | NA | TRBJ1-3 | TRBV5-4
CASSSTSGATNYGYTF | TGCGCCAGCAGCTCGACTTCCGGGGCTACTAACTATGGCTACACCTTC | once | NA | TRBJ1-2 | TRBV5-1
CASSQVSAWQGLPYEQYF | TGTGCCAGCAGCCAAGTGTCCGCGTGGCAGGGTTTGCCCTACGAGCAGTACTTC | few | NA | TRBJ2-7 | TRBV3-1/TRBV3-2
CSVVVVQPQHF | TGCAGCGTTGTCGTGGTACAGCCCCAGCATTTT | once | NA | TRBJ1-5 | TRBV29-1
CASSGGTGTYEQYF | TGTGCCAGTAGTGGGGGGACAGGAACCTACGAGCAGTACTTC | NA | TRBD1 | TRBJ2-7 | TRBV19
CASSYQPLAAGEQYF | TGTGCCAGCAGTTACCAGCCACTGGCTGCGGGCGAGCAGTACTTC | NA | NA | TRBJ2-7 | TRBV6-6
CASSLANYGYTF | TGTGCCAGCAGTTTAGCGAACTATGGCTACACCTTC | NA | NA | TRBJ1-2 | TRBV12-3/TRBV12-4
CAWSPKDRGYQPQHF | TGTGCCTGGAGTCCAAAGGACAGGGGTTATCAGCCCCAGCATTTT | NA | TRBD1 | TRBJ1-5 | TRBV30
CATSDPVGETQYF | TGTGCCACCAGTGATCCTGTAGGGGAGACCCAGTACTTC | NA | NA | TRBJ2-5 | TRBV24-1
CSVWATEAFF | TGCAGCGTGTGGGCCACTGAAGCTTTCTTT | NA | NA | TRBJ1-1 | TRBV29-1
CASSLGGSMLSGNTIYF | TGTGCCAGCAGCTTGGGGGGCAGTATGTTGTCCGGAAACACCATATATTTT | NA | NA | TRBJ1-3 | TRBV5-4